This T cell receptor (beta chain) was observed in a study of control samples from healthy donors and cancer patients. V lost 3 bases to trimming and J lost 6 bases, with 15 bases between them. There are 14 residues in the CDR3. The germline CDR1 and CDR2 sequences are SEHNR and FQNEAQ (reference sequence). The protocol was immunoSEQ multiplex PCR, while the TCRdb copy is restricted to in-frame clones and leaves out a portion. The sample includes around 180,000 clones, more than 90% of them seen just once. The rearrangement links TRBV7-9 to TRBJ2-7, with D possibly TRBD1 on 5 matching bases. This sequence originates from a woman aged 40 to 50 in good health. Sequencing was carried out using blood. CDR3 sequence: CASSFQHDRGEQYF. The DNA for the CDR3 is TGTGCCAGCAGCTTTCAACACGACAGAGGCGAGCAGTACTTC.